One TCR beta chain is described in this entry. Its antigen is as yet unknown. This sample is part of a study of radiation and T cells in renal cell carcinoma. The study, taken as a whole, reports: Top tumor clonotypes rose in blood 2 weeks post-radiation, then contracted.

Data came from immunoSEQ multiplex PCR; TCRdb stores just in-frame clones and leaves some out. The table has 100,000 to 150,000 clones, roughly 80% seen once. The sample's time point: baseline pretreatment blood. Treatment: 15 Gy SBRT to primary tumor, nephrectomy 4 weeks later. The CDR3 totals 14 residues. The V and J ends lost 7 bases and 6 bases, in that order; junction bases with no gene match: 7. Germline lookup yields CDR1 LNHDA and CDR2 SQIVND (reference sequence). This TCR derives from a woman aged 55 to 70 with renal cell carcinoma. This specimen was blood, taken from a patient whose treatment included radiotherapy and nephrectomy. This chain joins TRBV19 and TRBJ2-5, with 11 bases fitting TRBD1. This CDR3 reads CASKPGQGGKTQYF. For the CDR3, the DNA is TGTGCCAGTAAACCGGGACAGGGGGGAAAGACCCAGTACTTC.